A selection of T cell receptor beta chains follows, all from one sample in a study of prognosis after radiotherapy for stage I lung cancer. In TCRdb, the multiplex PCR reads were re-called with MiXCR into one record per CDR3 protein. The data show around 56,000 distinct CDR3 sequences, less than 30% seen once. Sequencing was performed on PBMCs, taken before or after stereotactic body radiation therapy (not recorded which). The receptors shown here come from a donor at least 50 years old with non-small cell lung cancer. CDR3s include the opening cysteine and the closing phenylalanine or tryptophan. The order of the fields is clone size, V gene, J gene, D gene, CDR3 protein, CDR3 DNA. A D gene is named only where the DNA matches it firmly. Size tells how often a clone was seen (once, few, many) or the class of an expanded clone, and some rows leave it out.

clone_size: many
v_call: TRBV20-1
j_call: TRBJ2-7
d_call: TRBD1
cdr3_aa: CSAPSPGTDYEQYF
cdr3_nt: TGCAGTGCTCCGAGTCCCGGGACAGACTACGAGCAGTACTTC

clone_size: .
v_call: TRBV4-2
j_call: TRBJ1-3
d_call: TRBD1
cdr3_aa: CASSQEGGQGGNTIYF
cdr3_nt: TGTGCCAGCAGCCAAGAGGGAGGACAGGGTGGAAACACCATATATTTT

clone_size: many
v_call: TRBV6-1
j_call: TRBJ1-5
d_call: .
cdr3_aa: CASTAGRLSNQPQHF
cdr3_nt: TGTGCCAGCACCGCGGGGAGGTTGAGCAATCAGCCCCAGCATTTT

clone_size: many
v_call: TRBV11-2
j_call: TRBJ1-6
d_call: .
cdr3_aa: CASSVFGATLNSPLHF
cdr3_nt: TGTGCCAGCAGCGTCTTCGGGGCAACTCTAAATTCACCCCTCCACTTT

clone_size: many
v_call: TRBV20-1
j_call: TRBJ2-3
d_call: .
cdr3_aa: CSARDPLKDTQYF
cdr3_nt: TGCAGTGCTAGAGATCCCCTCAAGGATACGCAGTATTTT

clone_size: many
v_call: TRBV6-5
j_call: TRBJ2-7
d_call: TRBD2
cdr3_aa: CASSYPAGYEQYF
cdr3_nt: TGTGCCAGCAGTTACCCAGCGGGGTACGAGCAGTACTTC

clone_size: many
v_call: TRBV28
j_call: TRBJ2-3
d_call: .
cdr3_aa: CASSLNGVRADTQYF
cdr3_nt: TGTGCCAGCAGTTTAAACGGGGTGCGGGCAGATACGCAGTATTTT

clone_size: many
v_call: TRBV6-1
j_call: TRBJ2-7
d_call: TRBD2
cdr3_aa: CASSDREGYEQYF
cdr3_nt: TGTGCCAGCAGTGACAGGGAGGGCTACGAGCAGTACTTC

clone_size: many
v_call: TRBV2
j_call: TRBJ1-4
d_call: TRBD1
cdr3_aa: CASSADRGNEKLFF
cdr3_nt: TGTGCCAGCAGTGCTGACAGGGGAAATGAAAAACTGTTTTTT

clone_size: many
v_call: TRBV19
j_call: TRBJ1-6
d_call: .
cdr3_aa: CASSNRAGGNSPLHF
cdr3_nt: TGTGCCAGTAGTAACAGGGCAGGCGGTAATTCACCCCTCCACTTT

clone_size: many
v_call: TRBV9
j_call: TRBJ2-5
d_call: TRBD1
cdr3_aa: CASSTRGGSQETQYF
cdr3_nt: TGTGCCAGCAGCACTCGAGGGGGCAGCCAAGAGACCCAGTACTTC

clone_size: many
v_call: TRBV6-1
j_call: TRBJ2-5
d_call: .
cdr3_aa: CASSWRPIWEAEVETQYF
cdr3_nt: TGTGCCAGCAGCTGGAGGCCGATTTGGGAAGCCGAAGTGGAGACCCAGTACTTC

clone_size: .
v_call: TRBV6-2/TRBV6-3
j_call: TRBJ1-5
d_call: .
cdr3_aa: CGSYFGESNQPQHF
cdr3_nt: TGTGGCAGTTACTTCGGCGAGAGCAATCAGCCCCAGCATTTT

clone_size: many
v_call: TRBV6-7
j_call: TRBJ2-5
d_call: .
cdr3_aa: CASSETEWGETQYF
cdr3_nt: TGTGCCAGCAGTGAGACAGAATGGGGAGAGACCCAGTACTTC

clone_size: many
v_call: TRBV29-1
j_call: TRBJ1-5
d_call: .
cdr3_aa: CSVGARDQPQHF
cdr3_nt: TGCAGCGTTGGGGCCAGGGATCAGCCCCAGCATTTT

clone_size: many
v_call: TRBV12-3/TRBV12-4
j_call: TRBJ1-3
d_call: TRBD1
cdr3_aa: CASSFGQADTIYF
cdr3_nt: TGTGCCAGCAGTTTCGGACAGGCGGACACCATATATTTT

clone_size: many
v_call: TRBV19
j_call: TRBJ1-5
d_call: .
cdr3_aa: CASSIAQGHSNQPQHF
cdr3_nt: TGTGCCAGTAGTATTGCCCAGGGGCATAGCAATCAGCCCCAGCATTTT

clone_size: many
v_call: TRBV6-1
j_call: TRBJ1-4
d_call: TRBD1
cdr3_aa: CASSEVVAGGGEKLFF
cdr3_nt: TGTGCCAGCAGTGAAGTAGTGGCAGGGGGCGGTGAAAAACTGTTTTTT

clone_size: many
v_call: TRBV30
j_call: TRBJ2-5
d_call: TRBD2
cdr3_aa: CAWSVEGGAQETQYF
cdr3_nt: TGTGCCTGGAGTGTAGAGGGAGGGGCGCAGGAGACCCAGTACTTC

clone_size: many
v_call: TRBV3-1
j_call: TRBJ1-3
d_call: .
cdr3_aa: CASSQVSGAGNTIYF
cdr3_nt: TGTGCCAGCAGCCAAGTTTCGGGGGCCGGAAACACCATATATTTT

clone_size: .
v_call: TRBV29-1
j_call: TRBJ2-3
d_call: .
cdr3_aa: CRVNHEVAALDTQYF
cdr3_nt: TGCAGAGTCAACCACGAGGTAGCGGCGTTAGATACGCAGTATTTT

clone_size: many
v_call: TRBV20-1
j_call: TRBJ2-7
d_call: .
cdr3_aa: CSAFQGMGYEQYF
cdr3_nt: TGCAGTGCATTTCAGGGGATGGGGTACGAGCAGTACTTC

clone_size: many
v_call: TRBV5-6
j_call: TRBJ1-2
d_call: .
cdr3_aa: CASSLSAGALGYTF
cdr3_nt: TGTGCCAGCAGCTTGTCTGCAGGGGCGCTTGGCTACACCTTC

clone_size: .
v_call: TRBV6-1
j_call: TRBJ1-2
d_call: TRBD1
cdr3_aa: CASILRVWTGVYYGYTF
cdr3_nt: TGTGCCAGCATCCTCCGTGTGTGGACAGGGGTTTACTATGGCTACACCTTC

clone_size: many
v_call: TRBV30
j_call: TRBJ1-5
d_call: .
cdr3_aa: CAWSPRPGQIHQPQHF
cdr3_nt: TGTGCCTGGAGTCCTCGCCCGGGCCAGATTCATCAGCCCCAGCATTTT

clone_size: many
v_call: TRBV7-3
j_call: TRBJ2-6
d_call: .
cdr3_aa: CASSSGQPGANVLTF
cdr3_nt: TGTGCCAGCAGCTCTGGACAGCCTGGGGCCAACGTCCTGACTTTC